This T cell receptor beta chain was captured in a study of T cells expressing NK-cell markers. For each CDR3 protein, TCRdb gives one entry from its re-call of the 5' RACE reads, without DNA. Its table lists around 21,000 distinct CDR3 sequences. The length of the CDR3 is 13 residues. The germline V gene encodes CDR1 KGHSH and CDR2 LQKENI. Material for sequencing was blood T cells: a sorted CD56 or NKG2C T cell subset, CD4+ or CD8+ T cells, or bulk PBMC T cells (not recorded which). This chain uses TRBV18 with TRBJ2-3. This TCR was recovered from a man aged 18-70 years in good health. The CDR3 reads CASSPVAIDTQYF. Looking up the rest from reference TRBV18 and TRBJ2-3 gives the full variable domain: NAGVMQNPRHLVRRRGQEARLRCSPMKGHSHVYWYRQLPEEGLKFMVYLQKENIIDESGMPKERFSAEFPKEGPSILRIQQVVRGDSAAYFCASSPVAIDTQYFGPGTRLTVL.